One and the same sample provided the 5 T cell receptor beta chains below, sequenced in a study of T cells in tuberculosis. Profiling relied on immunoSEQ multiplex PCR, and the TCRdb table lists in-frame clones only, not all of them. The sample holds 40,000 to 50,000 clones, nearly 97% seen once. Sequencing was carried out using PBMCs. Source of these receptors: a donor aged 10-35 years with latent tuberculosis or without tuberculosis infection.

This sequence joins TRBV19 and TRBJ2-5, with 12 bases aligning to TRBD2. The germline gives CDR1 LNHDA, CDR2 SQIVND (reference sequence). The J segment lost 2 bases and the V segment lost 5 bases, leaving 9 bases of the junction unmatched. The CDR3 runs 17 residues. The CDR3: CASSRRTSGVIQETQYF. CDR3 DNA sequence: TGTGCCAGTAGTCGAAGGACTAGCGGGGTTATACAAGAGACCCAGTACTTC.

The rearrangement joins TRBV5-1 to TRBJ1-1; 8 nucleotides match TRBD1. Germline V gene sequence: CDR1 SGHRS, CDR2 YFSETQ. Trimming took 4 bases from V and 0 from J; bases not matched to a gene: 2. The CDR3 is 14 residues long. The CDR3 DNA sequence: TGCGCCAGCAGCGCGGGACAGGTGAACACTGAAGCTTTCTTT. It codes for CASSAGQVNTEAFF.

The CDR3 loop reads CASRPRAAGTEAFF. The CDR3 bases are TGTGCCAGCAGGCCCAGGGCAGCGGGCACTGAAGCTTTCTTT. The chain links TRBV6-1 to TRBJ1-1; maybe TRBD1 (5 bases). Germline CDR1 is MNHNS and CDR2 is SASEGT. Trimming pared 6 bases from V and 4 bases from J, leaving 15 bases between. The CDR3 spans 14 residues.

CDR3 nucleotides: TGCGCCAGCAGGCCTGGGACAGCGAAAGAGACCCAGTACTTC. Translated, it gives CASRPGTAKETQYF. This sequence joins TRBV5-1 and TRBJ2-5; 7 positions match TRBD1. CDR1 is SGHRS and CDR2 is YFSETQ in the germline V gene. CDR3 length: 14 amino acids. V shed 5 bases and J 3 bases; nucleotides not matched to a gene: 7. The variable domain in full, completed from reference TRBV5-1 and TRBJ2-5, reads KAGVTQTPRYLIKTRGQQVTLSCSPISGHRSVSWYQQTPGQGLQFLFEYFSETQRNKGNFPGRFSGRQFSNSRSEMNVSTLELGDSALYLCASRPGTAKETQYFGPGTRLLVL.

The chain links TRBV15 to TRBJ1-6; maybe TRBD1 (5 bases). V shed 2 bases and J shed 6 bases, with 17 bases lying between them. Germline-derived CDR1 and CDR2 are LNHNV and YYDKDF (reference sequence). This CDR3 is built from 17 residues. This chain's CDR3 is CATSRRPGGRTNSPLHF. The CDR3 nucleotides are TGTGCCACCAGCAGACGACCGGGGGGACGTACTAATTCACCCCTCCACTTT. Full variable domain (remainder filled in from reference TRBV15 and TRBJ1-6): DAMVIQNPRYQVTQFGKPVTLSCSQTLNHNVMYWYQQKSSQAPKLLFHYYDKDFNNEADTPDNFQSRRPNTSFCFLDIRSPGLGDTAMYLCATSRRPGGRTNSPLHFGNGTRLTVT.